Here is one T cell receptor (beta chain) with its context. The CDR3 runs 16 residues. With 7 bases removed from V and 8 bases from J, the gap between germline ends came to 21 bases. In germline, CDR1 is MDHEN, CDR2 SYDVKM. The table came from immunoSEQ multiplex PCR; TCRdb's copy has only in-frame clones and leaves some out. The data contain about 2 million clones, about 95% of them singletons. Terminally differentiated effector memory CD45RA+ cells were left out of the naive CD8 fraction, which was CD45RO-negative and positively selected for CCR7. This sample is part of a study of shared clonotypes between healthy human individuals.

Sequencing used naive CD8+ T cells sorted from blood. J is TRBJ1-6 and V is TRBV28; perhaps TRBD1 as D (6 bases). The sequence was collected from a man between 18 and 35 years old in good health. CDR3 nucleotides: TGTGCCAGCATCTCTCCTAAGGACAGCCTGGATTCACCCCTCCACTTT. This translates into CASISPKDSLDSPLHF.